Listed here is a single T cell receptor beta chain. This sample stems from a study of cytomegalovirus exposure and HLA in healthy donors. The repertoire was sequenced with immunoSEQ multiplex PCR; TCRdb's copy has only in-frame clones and lacks some. Here the sample spans roughly 150,000 clones, approximately 88% being singletons. The germline V gene has CDR1 ENHRY and CDR2 SYGVKD. CDR3 length equals 16 residues. V shed 8 bases, J shed 4 bases, and the junction held 11 bases outside the gene matches. Specimen: PBMCs. The TCR sequence derives from a man aged 25-40 years in good health and CMV-seropositive. The chain recombines TRBV10-3 with TRBJ1-3; 10 bases match TRBD1. CDR3 nucleotide sequence: TGTGCCATCGAAGCAGGGACAGGGGAAGGGGGAAACACCATATATTTT. Protein: CAIEAGTGEGGNTIYF.